The 32 T cell receptor beta chains below all came from one sample that was sequenced in a study of OX40 agonist ivuxolimab in advanced cancers. Some clones are missing from TCRdb's copy, which holds only in-frame ones; the method was immunoSEQ multiplex PCR. The data contain tens of thousands of clones, 84% of them singletons. The specimen comprised CD4+ or CD8+ T cells sorted from blood, sampled in a trial of the OX40 agonist ivuxolimab. Every receptor here comes from an adult with an advanced solid tumor such as melanoma, head and neck, liver or kidney cancer.

Written as DNA, the CDR3 is TGTGCCAGCAGCTTAGGATTCCAGACTGAAAAACTGTTTTTT. It is translated as CASSLGFQTEKLFF. V and J are TRBV7-2 and TRBJ1-4; the D is unclear. Trimming cost V 1 base and J 7 bases, with 10 bases left between them. The CDR3 spans 14 residues. Per germline, CDR1 SGHTA and CDR2 FQGNSA.

The V gene is TRBV10-3, the J gene TRBJ1-1, with 7 bases identical to TRBD1. After removal of 3 bases from V and 3 bases from J, the junction contained 1 base not matched to a gene. In germline, CDR1 is ENHRY, CDR2 SYGVKD. The CDR3 extends over 13 amino acids. The CDR3 bases are TGTGCCATCAGTGATACAGGGGACACTGAAGCTTTCTTT. Its translation is CAISDTGDTEAFF.

The chain recombines TRBV29-1 with TRBJ2-2; D gene uncertain. Trimming removed 4 bases at V and 7 bases at J, with 7 bases between. The CDR3 has 11 residues. Germline V gene data show CDR1 as SQVTM and CDR2 as ANQGSEA. CDR3 nucleotides: TGCAGCGTTGCGTCCGTCGGGGAGCTGTTTTTT. This encodes CSVASVGELFF.

The chain employs TRBV6-1 and TRBJ1-4, with D possibly matching TRBD1 (6 bases). Germline CDR1 is MNHNS and CDR2 is SASEGT. V dropped 4 bases and J dropped 7 bases, with 10 bases sitting between them. This CDR3 is built from 13 residues. CDR3 coding DNA: TGTGCCAGCAGTGTCAGGGGTTTTGAAAAACTGTTTTTT. Translated: CASSVRGFEKLFF.

This clone was seen only a few times. The chain has TRBV7-9 and TRBJ2-7; 7 bases line up with TRBD1. The CDR3 consists of 16 residues. The J segment lost 1 base and the V segment lost 0 bases, leaving 6 bases of the junction unmatched. Per germline, CDR1 SEHNR and CDR2 FQNEAQ (reference sequence). The CDR3, as DNA: TGTGCCAGCAGCTTAGCGATTTCGACAGGGTCCTACGAGCAGTACTTC. As protein: CASSLAISTGSYEQYF.

This rearrangement joins TRBV2 to TRBJ2-7; unclear D gene. The V and J ends lost 8 bases and 1 base respectively, with 15 bases between them. The CDR3 spans 14 residues. CDR1 SNHLY and CDR2 FYNNEI come from the germline V gene. CDR3 nucleotide sequence: TGTGCCAGCTATGGATTCCCACCTTCCTACGAGCAGTACTTC. Translation: CASYGFPPSYEQYF.

The chain is built from TRBV28 and TRBJ2-1; D is perhaps TRBD2 (6 bases). Germline CDR1 MDHEN, CDR2 SYDVKM. The V and J ends lost 5 bases and 7 bases respectively, with 21 bases between them. The CDR3 length is 16 residues. The CDR3: CASSHQTSSAENEQFF. The CDR3 DNA reads TGTGCCAGCAGTCACCAAACTAGCTCGGCAGAGAATGAGCAGTTCTTC.

In the case of this clone: One junction end does not reproduce the germline sequence, and a read error may be involved. Other DNA variants within this sample encode the same CDR3. The chain carries TRBV6-5 and TRBJ1-6; D gene uncertain. This CDR3 has 14 residues. Germline lookup yields CDR1 MNHEY and CDR2 SVGAGI. The DNA of the CDR3 is TGTGCTAGCAGTCCGGGGAGGAATAATTCACCCCTCCACTTT. Its protein product is CASSPGRNNSPLHF.

V gene TRBV7-9 combines with J gene TRBJ1-2; D uncertain. CDR1 is SEHNR and CDR2 is FQNEAQ in the germline V gene (reference sequence). The V end was cut by 0 bases, the J end by 8 bases, with 13 bases between. There are 14 residues in the CDR3. The CDR3 nucleotides are TGTGCCAGCAGCTTAGCGTCCGACGGCTCGGGCTACACCTTC. Its translation is CASSLASDGSGYTF.

The V and J genes are TRBV6-1 and TRBJ2-1, with a weak D call TRBD1 (5 bases). Trimming took off 2 bases at V and 9 bases at J, with 11 bases between the two ends. The CDR3 totals 13 residues. Germline assignment: CDR1 MNHNS and CDR2 SASEGT. Here the CDR3 reads CASSEPGYGEQFF. For the CDR3, the DNA is TGTGCCAGCAGTGAACCAGGGTACGGTGAGCAGTTCTTC.

The chain uses TRBV6-5 and TRBJ2-1, with TRBD1 as a possible D gene (7 bases). The CDR3 length is 14 residues. With 8 bases removed from V and 4 bases from J, the gap between germline ends came to 15 bases. From germline, CDR1 is MNHEY and CDR2 SVGAGI. CDR3 coding DNA: TGTGCCAGCCATAGGGGGGACAGTTACAATGAGCAGTTCTTC. Translating gives CASHRGDSYNEQFF.

V and J are TRBV6-1 and TRBJ2-1, with D tentatively TRBD1 (6 bases). The CDR3 consists of 15 residues. Germline V gene data show CDR1 as MNHNS and CDR2 as SASEGT. V lost 2 bases, J lost 5 bases, and 13 bases lay in between. The CDR3 loop is CASSEPRQANNEQFF. The CDR3 DNA is TGTGCCAGCAGTGAACCGAGACAGGCGAACAATGAGCAGTTCTTC.

V usage is TRBV6-4 and J usage is TRBJ2-1; 9 positions agree with TRBD2. The V gene end was trimmed by 0 bases and the J gene end by 5 bases; junction bases not matched to a gene: 11. This CDR3 is built from 18 residues. Germline V gene data show CDR1 as MRHNA and CDR2 as SNTAGT. The CDR3 spells CASSDSIRAGGKNNEQFF. In DNA, the CDR3 is TGTGCCAGCAGTGACTCAATTAGAGCGGGGGGTAAGAACAATGAGCAGTTCTTC.

CDR3 in DNA: TGTGCCAGCTCACAGGACAGGGCCAGACTTTCCTCGGTGAACACTGAAGCTTTCTTT. It translates to CASSQDRARLSSVNTEAFF. The rearrangement joins TRBV18 to TRBJ1-1, with 8 bases matching TRBD1. J was trimmed by 0 bases and V by 4 bases; bases with no gene match: 16. This CDR3 is built from 19 residues. CDR1 KGHSH and CDR2 LQKENI come from the germline V gene.

The chain carries TRBV28 and TRBJ2-7; perhaps TRBD2 as D (6 bases). Germline CDR1 reads MDHEN; CDR2 reads SYDVKM. The CDR3 runs 15 residues. Trimming took 2 bases from V and 2 from J, leaving 13 bases between them. The CDR3 spells CASSLPGRGAYEQYF. In DNA form, the CDR3 reads TGTGCCAGCAGTTTACCGGGGCGGGGCGCCTACGAGCAGTACTTC.

The chain couples TRBV29-1 to TRBJ1-5, with D uncertain. V was pared by 3 bases and J by 4 bases, with 7 bases between. Germline V CDR1 and CDR2: SQVTM, ANQGSEA. There are 12 residues in the CDR3. CDR3 sequence reads: CSVDMGNQPQHF. CDR3 DNA: TGCAGCGTTGATATGGGAAATCAGCCCCAGCATTTT.

The CDR3 DNA is TGTGCCAGCAGTCCCTACACAGATACGCAGTATTTT. Its translation is CASSPYTDTQYF. The rearrangement joins TRBV27 to TRBJ2-3; D gene unclear. V lost 5 bases and J lost 2, with 5 bases in between. The CDR3 covers 12 residues. CDR1 is MNHEY and CDR2 is SMNVEV in the germline V gene (reference sequence).

This chain joins TRBV15 and TRBJ2-7; D gene unclear. The V end lost 0 bases, the J end lost 6 bases, and 12 bases lay between the germline ends. Germline CDR1 is LNHNV and CDR2 is YYDKDF (reference sequence). The CDR3 is 14 residues long. The CDR3 sequence is CATSRDLGYGEQYF. The CDR3 DNA follows: TGTGCCACCAGCAGAGATCTTGGATATGGCGAGCAGTACTTC.

The V call is TRBV12-2, the J call TRBJ1-5; no check of the table's D call, TRBD1, against the DNA was made. TRBV12-2 is noted as a pseudogene. CDR3 length: 12 amino acids. The CDR3 sequence: CASRSGQGTQHF. In DNA form, the CDR3 reads TGTGCAAGTCGCTCCGGACAGGGCACCCAGCATTTT.

The V and J genes are TRBV30 and TRBJ2-3; 11 bases fit TRBD2. Losses at the gene ends were 1 base for V and 2 bases for J; bases not matched to a gene: 2. The germline V gene has CDR1 GTSNPN and CDR2 SVGIG (reference sequence). The CDR3 is 15 amino acids. Written as DNA, the CDR3 is TGTGCCTGGAGTGGGACTAGCGGGTACACAGATACGCAGTATTTT. Translating it yields CAWSGTSGYTDTQYF. Supplemented by reference TRBV30 and TRBJ2-3, the full variable domain reads SQTIHQWPATLVQPVGSPLSLECTVEGTSNPNLYWYRQAAGRGLQLLFYSVGIGQISSEVPQNLSASRPQDRQFILSSKKLLLSDSGFYLCAWSGTSGYTDTQYFGPGTRLTVL.

The CDR3 here is CASTEAGEGQPQHF. DNA for the CDR3: TGTGCCAGCACCGAGGCGGGGGAGGGACAGCCCCAGCATTTT. The rearrangement joins TRBV2 to TRBJ1-5; a weak D match, TRBD1 (5 bases). The CDR3 has 14 amino acids. V was clipped by 7 bases and J by 7 bases, with 17 bases between them. Germline V gene lookup returns CDR1 SNHLY and CDR2 FYNNEI. Filled out from reference TRBV2 and TRBJ1-5, the complete variable domain reads EPEVTQTPSHQVTQMGQEVILRCVPISNHLYFYWYRQILGQKVEFLVSFYNNEISEKSEIFDDQFSVERPDGSNFTLKIRSTKLEDSAMYFCASTEAGEGQPQHFGDGTRLSIL.

CDR3 sequence reads: CASSEPQPWQFF. CDR3 coding DNA: TGTGCCAGCAGTGAACCCCAGCCATGGCAGTTCTTC. The chain links TRBV6-1 to TRBJ2-1; D unresolved. Germline V CDR1 and CDR2: MNHNS, SASEGT. V lost 2 bases to trimming and J lost 12 bases, with 11 bases between them. There are 12 residues in the CDR3.

This clone appeared a few times. V is TRBV6-1 and J is TRBJ2-1; D gene unclear. The length of the CDR3 is 12 residues. Trimming pared 6 bases from V and 7 bases from J, leaving 10 bases between. Germline CDR1 is MNHNS and CDR2 is SASEGT. As DNA, the CDR3 is TGTGCCAGCAGAGGAATCAGGAATGAGCAGTTCTTC. Translated: CASRGIRNEQFF.

The chain carries TRBV29-1 and TRBJ2-3; 8 bases are shared with TRBD2. CDR1 is SQVTM, CDR2 ANQGSEA, per germline. There are 12 residues in the CDR3. This CDR3 reads CTSDGGEDTQYF. The CDR3 DNA sequence: TGCACCTCCGACGGGGGGGAAGATACGCAGTATTTT.

Comment on this clone: Other DNA sequences in this specimen translate into the identical CDR3. The chain's CDR3 is CASSFGGGTDTQYF. For the CDR3, the DNA is TGCGCCAGCAGCTTTGGCGGGGGTACAGATACGCAGTATTTT. The chain carries TRBV5-1 and TRBJ2-3, with 7 nucleotides matching TRBD2. Germline trimming cut 2 bases from V and 3 bases from J; bases unmatched to any gene: 3. In germline, CDR1 is SGHRS, CDR2 YFSETQ. The CDR3 extends over 14 amino acids. Together with reference TRBV5-1 and TRBJ2-3, the CDR3 gives the full variable domain: KAGVTQTPRYLIKTRGQQVTLSCSPISGHRSVSWYQQTPGQGLQFLFEYFSETQRNKGNFPGRFSGRQFSNSRSEMNVSTLELGDSALYLCASSFGGGTDTQYFGPGTRLTVL.

CDR3 in amino acids: CANLGPTRNNEQFF. The CDR3 region has the DNA TGTGCCAACCTAGGGCCCACTAGGAACAATGAGCAGTTCTTC. The chain joins TRBV6-4 to TRBJ2-1, with D perhaps matching TRBD2 (5 bases). The CDR3 consists of 14 residues. Trimming took off 10 bases at V and 5 bases at J, with 18 bases between the two ends. Germline V gene sequence: CDR1 MRHNA, CDR2 SNTAGT.

The chain carries TRBV7-9 and TRBJ2-7; D is unclear. The V end lost 6 bases, the J end lost 6 bases, and 9 bases lay between the germline ends. The CDR3 loop spans 11 amino acids. Germline lookup yields CDR1 SEHNR and CDR2 FQNEAQ (reference sequence). The CDR3 spells CASSSLSEQYF. DNA for the CDR3: TGTGCCAGCAGTTCCTTAAGCGAGCAGTACTTC.

This chain links TRBV2 with TRBJ1-1; TRBD1 matches 7 bases. Germline V gene data show CDR1 as SNHLY and CDR2 as FYNNEI. The CDR3 is 13 amino acids. Trimming took 4 bases from V and 11 from J; bases not matched to a gene: 10. The CDR3, as DNA: TGTGCCAGCAGTGGCGGCAGGGGGTTGGGTGCTTTCTTT. It specifies CASSGGRGLGAFF.

The gene calls are TRBV13 and TRBJ1-2; 7 nucleotides align to TRBD1. In germline, CDR1 is PRHDT, CDR2 FYEKMQ (reference sequence). With 2 bases clipped from V and 3 bases from J, the junction kept 6 bases outside the gene matches. The CDR3 has 15 residues. CDR3 sequence (DNA): TGTGCCAGCAGCTTAAGGGGGCAGGGGGACTATGGCTACACCTTC. Its translation is CASSLRGQGDYGYTF.

This clone was detected a few times. The chain has TRBV28 and TRBJ1-5; TRBD1 might be the D (5 bases). This CDR3 has 13 residues. Trimming stripped 4 bases from V and 7 bases from J, with 11 bases between. Germline-derived CDR1 and CDR2 are MDHEN and SYDVKM. As DNA, the CDR3 is TGTGCCAGCAGTTCAGGGTCGAGCCAGCCCCAGCATTTT. Translated, it gives CASSSGSSQPQHF.

J is TRBJ1-2 and V is TRBV6-5; no clear D gene. V lost 2 bases and J 6 bases, leaving 19 bases between the germline ends. The CDR3 has 16 residues. The germline CDR1 and CDR2 sequences are MNHEY and SVGAGI. DNA for the CDR3: TGTGCCAGCAGTTACGATCGAGGTGGGCATAGTCATGGCTACACCTTC. This encodes CASSYDRGGHSHGYTF.

This sequence joins TRBV19 and TRBJ1-1; D gene uncertain. CDR3 length equals 13 residues. Germline CDR1 and CDR2: LNHDA and SQIVND (reference sequence). The ends were cut back, 6 bases at V and 0 bases at J, with 8 bases in the middle. This CDR3 reads CASSQAVNTEAFF. The CDR3 coding sequence is TGTGCCAGTAGCCAGGCAGTGAACACTGAAGCTTTCTTT.